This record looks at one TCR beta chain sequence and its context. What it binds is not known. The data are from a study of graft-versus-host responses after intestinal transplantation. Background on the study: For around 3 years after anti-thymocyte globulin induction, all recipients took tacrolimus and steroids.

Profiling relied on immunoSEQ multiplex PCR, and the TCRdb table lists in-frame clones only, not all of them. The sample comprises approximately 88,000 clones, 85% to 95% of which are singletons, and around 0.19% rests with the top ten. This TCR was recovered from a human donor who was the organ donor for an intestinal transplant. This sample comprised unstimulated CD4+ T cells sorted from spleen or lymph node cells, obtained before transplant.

The CDR3 coding sequence is TGCGCCAGCAGCCGCGGTCCAGGGGACGCGGCTCGTGGCTACACCTTC. Translation: CASSRGPGDAARGYTF. V is TRBV5-1 and J is TRBJ1-2, with a possible D match to TRBD1 (6 bases). The CDR3 is 16 amino acids. Trimming pared 4 bases from V and 7 bases from J, leaving 23 bases between. Germline CDR1 and CDR2: SGHRS and YFSETQ.